The 27 T cell receptor beta chains below all came from one sample that was sequenced in a study of siplizumab effects on memory and regulatory T cells. Only in-frame clones appear in the TCRdb table, and some are missing; sequencing was by immunoSEQ multiplex PCR. The repertoire consists of 100,000 to 120,000 clones, with roughly 91% occurring once and the leading ten covering 0.25% to 0.35%. The sequencing sample was made of CD4+ T cells sorted from blood. These receptors were collected from a human donor in good health.

In the case of this clone: This specimen includes other DNA sequences encoding the same CDR3. The chain combines TRBV29-1 with TRBJ1-4; maybe TRBD1 (6 bases). The CDR3 extends over 13 amino acids. Germline CDR1 and CDR2: SQVTM and ANQGSEA. Between the trimmed V and J ends, which lost 8 bases and 8 bases, there was a span of 18 bases. Here the CDR3 DNA reads TGCAGCCTCTGGGGGGGAGGGGGGGAAAAACTGTTTTTT. Its protein product is CSLWGGGGEKLFF.

This sequence joins TRBV2 and TRBJ1-4, with TRBD1 matching 9 bases. Germline V lookup: CDR1 SNHLY, CDR2 FYNNEI. This CDR3 is built from 16 residues. V gave up 6 bases and J gave up 0 bases; unmatched junction bases: 5. The CDR3: CASSRQGGATNEKLFF. DNA of the CDR3: TGTGCCAGCAGCCGACAGGGGGGTGCAACTAATGAAAAACTGTTTTTT. The whole variable domain, filled in from reference TRBV2 and TRBJ1-4, reads EPEVTQTPSHQVTQMGQEVILRCVPISNHLYFYWYRQILGQKVEFLVSFYNNEISEKSEIFDDQFSVERPDGSNFTLKIRSTKLEDSAMYFCASSRQGGATNEKLFFGSGTQLSVL.

CDR3 residues: CASSQYSSGGAHRTDTQYF. As DNA, the CDR3 is TGTGCCAGCAGCCAGTACAGTAGCGGGGGGGCCCACCGCACAGATACGCAGTATTTT. This chain connects TRBV4-2 to TRBJ2-3; TRBD2 agrees at 11 bases. The CDR3 is made up of 19 amino acids. CDR1 and CDR2 from the germline V gene are LGHNA and YNFKEQ. Trimming took 3 bases from V and 1 from J; bases not matched to a gene: 12.

The V and J genes are TRBV9 and TRBJ1-1, with D possibly TRBD1 on 6 matching bases. Germline assignment: CDR1 SGDLS and CDR2 YYNGEE. The ends were cut back, 4 bases at V and 3 bases at J, with 13 bases in the middle. The CDR3 is 14 amino acids. The chain's CDR3 is CASSSQKGDTEAFF. The DNA for the CDR3 is TGTGCCAGCAGCTCCCAGAAGGGGGACACTGAAGCTTTCTTT.

This clone was seen only a few times. The chain recombines TRBV6-5 with TRBJ2-2; D not resolved. This CDR3 region has 13 residues. The germline gives CDR1 MNHEY, CDR2 SVGAGI. V was clipped by 6 bases and J by 6 bases, with 11 bases between them. The CDR3 DNA follows: TGTGCCAGCAGGACGTTCCGCCCCGGGGAGCTGTTTTTT. Translation: CASRTFRPGELFF.

V and J are TRBV7-9 and TRBJ2-1, with D perhaps matching TRBD2 (5 bases). The CDR3 runs to 12 residues. Trimming took 2 bases from V and 8 from J, leaving 7 bases between them. Germline V lookup: CDR1 SEHNR, CDR2 FQNEAQ (reference sequence). CDR3 sequence (DNA): TGTGCCAGCAGCTTAACGGAGGATGAGCAGTTCTTC. Translation: CASSLTEDEQFF.

The DNA for the CDR3 is TGTGCCAGCAGTCCCCGACAGGGGGGGTATGGCTACACCTTC. It is translated as CASSPRQGGYGYTF. The genes are TRBV27 and TRBJ1-2; TRBD1 agrees at 9 bases. Germline V gene sequence: CDR1 MNHEY, CDR2 SMNVEV (reference sequence). The V gene end was trimmed by 5 bases and the J gene end by 5 bases; junction bases not matched to a gene: 6. This CDR3 region has 14 residues.

The CDR3 reads CASSWGQGETQYF. The CDR3 DNA reads TGCGCCAGCAGCTGGGGACAGGGGGAGACCCAGTACTTC. The chain has TRBV5-1 and TRBJ2-5; 10 bases map to TRBD1. The CDR3 totals 13 residues. The germline V gene encodes CDR1 SGHRS and CDR2 YFSETQ. The V and J ends lost 3 bases and 5 bases, in that order; junction bases with no gene match: 1. The whole variable domain, remainder taken from reference TRBV5-1 and TRBJ2-5, is KAGVTQTPRYLIKTRGQQVTLSCSPISGHRSVSWYQQTPGQGLQFLFEYFSETQRNKGNFPGRFSGRQFSNSRSEMNVSTLELGDSALYLCASSWGQGETQYFGPGTRLLVL.

In DNA form, the CDR3 reads TGTGCCAGCAGCTTATCTGCCCAGTGGGAGCAGTACTTC. Protein sequence: CASSLSAQWEQYF. This sequence joins TRBV5-4 and TRBJ2-7; D call uncertain. V was pared by 2 bases and J by 7 bases, with 13 bases between. Per the germline V gene, CDR1 is SGHNT and CDR2 is YYREEE (reference sequence). The CDR3 spans 13 residues.

The rearrangement links TRBV19 to TRBJ2-2; D is perhaps TRBD1 (5 bases). The CDR3 loop spans 15 amino acids. Between the trimmed V and J ends, which lost 5 bases and 3 bases, there was a span of 13 bases. Germline lookup yields CDR1 LNHDA and CDR2 SQIVND (reference sequence). CDR3 region: CASSVRGRYTGELFF. The CDR3 DNA follows: TGTGCCAGTAGTGTTAGGGGCAGATACACCGGGGAGCTGTTTTTT.

This clone was observed once. This rearrangement joins TRBV29-1 to TRBJ2-3; 8 nucleotides match TRBD2. Germline V gives CDR1 SQVTM, CDR2 ANQGSEA. This CDR3 spans 13 amino acids. V dropped 7 bases and J dropped 2; count of bases not matched to a gene: 5. The CDR3 bases are TGCAGCGCTAGCGGGCAGTTCACAGATACGCAGTATTTT. This translates into CSASGQFTDTQYF.

The chain has TRBV18 and TRBJ2-3, with D unresolved. Trimming stripped 0 bases from V and 0 bases from J, with 4 bases between. This CDR3 comprises 14 residues. Germline lookup yields CDR1 KGHSH and CDR2 LQKENI. CDR3 protein: CASSPPPSTDTQYF. The CDR3 region has the DNA TGTGCCAGCTCACCACCGCCTAGCACAGATACGCAGTATTTT. Combining the CDR3 with reference TRBV18 and TRBJ2-3 gives the whole variable domain NAGVMQNPRHLVRRRGQEARLRCSPMKGHSHVYWYRQLPEEGLKFMVYLQKENIIDESGMPKERFSAEFPKEGPSILRIQQVVRGDSAAYFCASSPPPSTDTQYFGPGTRLTVL.

This clone was observed once. V usage is TRBV15 and J usage is TRBJ1-4, with D hard to call. CDR3 size: 13 residues. Trimming removed 1 base at V and 6 bases at J, with 6 bases between. Germline CDR1 LNHNV, CDR2 YYDKDF (reference sequence). For the CDR3, the DNA is TGTGCCACCAGCAGAGTACCATATGAAAAACTGTTTTTT. Translated: CATSRVPYEKLFF.

This chain links TRBV19 with TRBJ2-2; 8 bases are shared with TRBD1. Germline loops: CDR1 LNHDA, CDR2 SQIVND (reference sequence). J gave up 4 bases and V 0 bases, and 7 bases lay outside the gene matches. The CDR3 is 17 amino acids. This CDR3 reads CASSIDLRGLGTGELFF. DNA of the CDR3: TGTGCCAGTAGTATAGATCTCAGGGGGCTCGGCACCGGGGAGCTGTTTTTT.

This chain connects TRBV5-1 to TRBJ1-1; D might be TRBD1 (5 bases). V gave up 3 bases and J gave up 1 base, with 10 bases separating them. The germline gives CDR1 SGHRS, CDR2 YFSETQ. The CDR3 has 14 amino acids. The CDR3 DNA reads TGCGCCAGCAGCTACGCAGGGACGAACACTGAAGCTTTCTTT. Amino acids: CASSYAGTNTEAFF.

This chain links TRBV9 with TRBJ2-1, with a tentative D call TRBD2 (6 bases). The CDR3 has 16 amino acids. The germline V gene encodes CDR1 SGDLS and CDR2 YYNGEE. V lost 0 bases to trimming and J lost 3 bases, with 13 bases between them. The CDR3 sequence: CASSVGGGGSYNEQFF. The CDR3 nucleotides read TGTGCCAGCAGCGTAGGTGGTGGAGGGAGCTACAATGAGCAGTTCTTC.

This rearrangement joins TRBV15 to TRBJ1-5; 12 nucleotides line up with TRBD1. Per germline, CDR1 LNHNV and CDR2 YYDKDF (reference sequence). V shed 3 bases and J 4 bases; nucleotides not matched to a gene: 1. The CDR3 has 15 residues. CDR3 region: CATSRGQGANQPQHF. In DNA form, the CDR3 reads TGTGCCACCAGCAGGGGACAGGGGGCTAATCAGCCCCAGCATTTT.

This chain connects TRBV5-5 to TRBJ2-7; TRBD2 aligns across 13 bases. CDR3 length: 17 residues. V shed 2 bases and J 7 bases; nucleotides not matched to a gene: 12. Germline CDR1 and CDR2: SGHKS and YYEKEE (reference sequence). CDR3 sequence reads: CASSFGGLAGDRWEQYF. The CDR3, as DNA: TGTGCCAGCAGCTTTGGTGGACTAGCGGGAGACCGCTGGGAGCAGTACTTC.

The rearrangement uses TRBV4-1 and TRBJ2-6; a possible D gene is TRBD1 (6 bases). CDR1 and CDR2 from the germline V gene are MGHRA and YSYEKL. The CDR3 covers 16 residues. With 1 base removed from V and 3 bases from J, the gap between germline ends came to 10 bases. CDR3 region: CASSQVRGGGANVLTF. Here the CDR3 DNA reads TGCGCCAGCAGCCAAGTTAGAGGGGGTGGGGCCAACGTCCTGACTTTC.

This sequence joins TRBV6-5 and TRBJ2-5; no reliable D call. The CDR3 length is 15 residues. Trimming pared 0 bases from V and 2 bases from J, leaving 10 bases between. From germline, CDR1 is MNHEY and CDR2 SVGAGI. The CDR3 DNA reads TGTGCCAGCAGTTACTCGATGTCACCTCAAGAGACCCAGTACTTC. Translating gives CASSYSMSPQETQYF.

The gene calls are TRBV30 and TRBJ2-3; D remains unclear. The CDR3 has 12 residues. In germline, CDR1 is GTSNPN, CDR2 SVGIG (reference sequence). The V end was cut by 2 bases, the J end by 10 bases, with 13 bases between. CDR3: CAWSKVAEAQYF. The CDR3 DNA is TGTGCCTGGAGTAAAGTCGCCGAAGCGCAGTATTTT.

V is TRBV11-2 and J is TRBJ1-2; a weak D match, TRBD1 (5 bases). There are 14 residues in the CDR3. V lost 1 base and J 4 bases, leaving 10 bases between the germline ends. Germline assignment: CDR1 SGHAT and CDR2 FQNNGV. CDR3 sequence (DNA): TGTGCCAGCAGCTTAGCTGGGGGTTCCTATGGCTACACCTTC. Residues: CASSLAGGSYGYTF.

In DNA form, the CDR3 reads TGTGCCATCAGACCGGACAGGGGGAGCAATCAGCCCCAGCATTTT. It specifies CAIRPDRGSNQPQHF. The J gene is TRBJ1-5, the V gene TRBV10-3; 10 nucleotides match TRBD1. This CDR3 is built from 15 residues. Unmatched junction bases numbered 3, after V lost 6 bases and J lost 1 base. Germline CDR1 ENHRY, CDR2 SYGVKD.

The rearrangement joins TRBV5-6 to TRBJ1-5; D is unclear. The CDR3 extends over 14 amino acids. Trimming took 4 bases from V and 0 from J, leaving 8 bases between them. CDR1 SGHDT and CDR2 YYEEEE come from the germline V gene. DNA of the CDR3: TGTGCCAGCAGCCGCGTACATAGCAATCAGCCCCAGCATTTT. Translating gives CASSRVHSNQPQHF.

The chain employs TRBV6-6 and TRBJ1-1; possibly TRBD1 for D (5 bases). This CDR3 contains 14 residues. The germline V gene has CDR1 MNHNY and CDR2 SVGAGI (reference sequence). V shed 7 bases and J shed 0 bases, with 12 bases lying between them. CDR3 bases: TGTGCCAGCACCCCGGGGGGGGTGAACACTGAAGCTTTCTTT. Translated, it gives CASTPGGVNTEAFF.

The chain uses TRBV6-5 and TRBJ1-2, with D perhaps matching TRBD1 (5 bases). Germline lookup yields CDR1 MNHEY and CDR2 SVGAGI. Trimming removed 6 bases at V and 5 bases at J, with 13 bases between. This CDR3 is 13 amino acids long. The CDR3 region has the DNA TGTGCCAGCAGAGACAGTCTGGGGTATGGCTACACCTTC. This sequence encodes CASRDSLGYGYTF.

The rearrangement links TRBV5-1 to TRBJ2-7; D may be TRBD1 (7 bases). V gave up 4 bases and J gave up 6 bases, with 17 bases separating them. The CDR3 is made up of 14 amino acids. Germline V lookup: CDR1 SGHRS, CDR2 YFSETQ. CDR3 DNA sequence: TGCGCCAGCAGCCCCGCAGGGGGGCCTCGCGAGCAGTACTTC. Translation gives CASSPAGGPREQYF. Variable domain in full (rest from reference TRBV5-1 and TRBJ2-7): KAGVTQTPRYLIKTRGQQVTLSCSPISGHRSVSWYQQTPGQGLQFLFEYFSETQRNKGNFPGRFSGRQFSNSRSEMNVSTLELGDSALYLCASSPAGGPREQYFGPGTRLTVT.